The rows below give T cell receptor beta chains drawn from one sample of a study of cytomegalovirus exposure and HLA in healthy donors. Only in-frame clones appear in the TCRdb table, and some are missing; sequencing was by immunoSEQ multiplex PCR. The sample holds roughly 130,000 clones, over 70% seen once. The material sequenced was PBMCs. Receptor source: a woman aged 40 to 50 in good health and CMV-seronegative. The CDR3 runs from the conserved cysteine through the conserved F or W. The D gene is left open where the match is weak. A row's size may be missing; if present it is once, few, many or a size class.

d_gene	abundance	v_gene	j_gene	CDR3aa	CDR3nt
TRBD1	NA	TRBV7-6	TRBJ2-1	CASSEDRSLPEQFF	TGTGCCAGCAGCGAGGACAGGTCCCTTCCCGAGCAGTTCTTC
TRBD1	NA	TRBV5-1	TRBJ2-7	CASSRETGGYEQYF	TGCGCCAGCAGCCGTGAGACAGGGGGCTACGAGCAGTACTTC
TRBD2	NA	TRBV18	TRBJ2-3	CASSPPGLAVDTQYF	TGTGCCAGCTCACCACCGGGACTAGCGGTAGATACGCAGTATTTT
TRBD1	NA	TRBV6-1	TRBJ1-5	CASSETTGGIQPQHF	TGTGCCAGCAGTGAAACTACAGGGGGAATTCAGCCCCAGCATTTT
NA	NA	TRBV30	TRBJ2-5	CAWGGLGETQYF	TGTGCCTGGGGGGGGTTAGGAGAGACCCAGTACTTC
TRBD2	few	TRBV5-1	TRBJ2-3	CASSLRAGGGADTQYF	TGCGCCAGCAGCTTGAGAGCGGGGGGTGGCGCAGATACGCAGTATTTT
NA	NA	TRBV14	TRBJ1-2	CASSQASYGYTF	TGTGCCAGCAGCCAAGCCAGCTATGGCTACACCTTC
NA	NA	TRBV6-1	TRBJ1-5	CASSEGQARYQPQHF	TGTGCCAGCAGTGAAGGGCAGGCACGGTATCAGCCCCAGCATTTT
NA	few	TRBV27	TRBJ2-7	CASSLSNVKGEEQYF	TGTGCCAGCAGTTTATCGAATGTCAAGGGGGAGGAGCAGTACTTC
TRBD2	NA	TRBV28	TRBJ2-3	CASSQTSGTDTQYF	TGTGCCAGCAGTCAGACTAGCGGGACGGATACGCAGTATTTT
NA	NA	TRBV19	TRBJ1-1	CASSTSGVMNTEAFF	TGTGCCAGTAGTACCTCCGGGGTCATGAACACTGAAGCTTTCTTT
TRBD1	NA	TRBV28	TRBJ1-5	CASSQTGTGDQPQHF	TGTGCCAGCAGCCAAACTGGGACAGGCGATCAGCCCCAGCATTTT
NA	NA	TRBV7-6	TRBJ2-7	CASSPSASYEQYF	TGTGCCAGCAGCCCCTCCGCGTCCTACGAGCAGTACTTC
NA	once	TRBV6-5	TRBJ1-3	CASSYQVSGNTIYF	TGTGCCAGCAGTTACCAGGTTTCTGGAAACACCATATATTTT
NA	once	TRBV6-1	TRBJ2-2	CASSGQSTPGELFF	TGTGCCAGCAGTGGACAGTCAACCCCCGGGGAGCTGTTTTTT
TRBD1	few	TRBV10-3	TRBJ1-1	CAISVSQGAEAFF	TGTGCCATCAGCGTCTCACAGGGGGCTGAAGCTTTCTTT
TRBD2	NA	TRBV11-1	TRBJ2-3	CASSSPLLTAGGGGDTQYF	TGTGCCAGCAGCTCCCCCCTCTTAACGGCGGGGGGGGGCGGAGATACGCAGTATTTT
NA	few	TRBV19	TRBJ2-3	CASSPGLGTDTQYF	TGTGCCAGTAGCCCGGGACTGGGAACAGATACGCAGTATTTT
NA	NA	TRBV27	TRBJ2-3	CASSLNFGSTDTQYF	TGTGCCAGCAGTTTAAATTTCGGGAGCACAGATACGCAGTATTTT
NA	NA	TRBV9	TRBJ2-2	CASSVQGRVNTGELFF	TGTGCCAGCAGCGTACAGGGAAGGGTGAACACCGGGGAGCTGTTTTTT
NA	NA	TRBV5-4	TRBJ1-5	CASSTGGGDEPQHF	TGTGCCAGCAGCACTGGCGGGGGGGATGAGCCCCAGCATTTT
TRBD1	NA	TRBV6-4	TRBJ2-6	CASSDRDSSGANVLTF	TGTGCCAGCAGTGACCGGGACAGCTCTGGGGCCAACGTCCTGACTTTC
NA	NA	TRBV30	TRBJ1-2	CAWSVSVGYTF	TGTGCCTGGAGTGTAAGCGTCGGATACACCTTC
NA	NA	TRBV28	TRBJ1-4	CASSFSNEKLFF	TGTGCCAGCAGTTTCTCTAATGAAAAACTGTTTTTT
TRBD1	NA	TRBV13	TRBJ2-1	CASSPPGTAFYNEQFF	TGTGCCAGCAGCCCGCCCGGGACAGCCTTTTACAATGAGCAGTTCTTC
NA	once	TRBV28	TRBJ1-5	CASSLRGLGQPQHF	TGTGCCAGCAGTTTAAGAGGGCTTGGGCAGCCCCAGCATTTT
TRBD1	NA	TRBV5-1	TRBJ1-6	CASSRDRANSPLHF	TGCGCCAGCAGCAGGGACAGGGCTAATTCACCCCTCCACTTT
TRBD2	NA	TRBV4-2	TRBJ2-3	CASSQGQLAGQTDTQYF	TGTGCCAGCAGCCAAGGCCAACTAGCGGGGCAAACAGATACGCAGTATTTT
NA	NA	TRBV6-5	TRBJ2-1	CASSYSEARDEQFF	TGTGCCAGCAGTTACTCCGAGGCCAGGGATGAGCAGTTCTTC
NA	NA	TRBV6-1	TRBJ2-5	CASSAGETQYF	TGTGCCAGCAGTGCCGGGGAGACCCAGTACTTC
TRBD1	once	TRBV6-5	TRBJ2-7	CASRPRDSSYEQYF	TGTGCCAGCAGGCCTCGGGACAGCTCCTACGAGCAGTACTTC
NA	once	TRBV7-6	TRBJ2-7	CASSSPRGSSDLIYEQYF	TGTGCCAGCAGCTCCCCCCGGGGGTCGAGCGACCTAATCTACGAGCAGTACTTC
NA	few	TRBV15	TRBJ2-1	CATSRDGGHEQFF	TGTGCCACCAGCAGAGACGGAGGGCATGAGCAGTTCTTC
TRBD2	medium-sized	TRBV14	TRBJ2-7	CASSQEWGRASYEQYF	TGTGCCAGCAGCCAAGAATGGGGGAGGGCCTCCTACGAGCAGTACTTC
NA	NA	TRBV28	TRBJ1-1	CASSFGGGNTEAFF	TGTGCCAGCAGTTTTGGGGGGGGGAACACTGAAGCTTTCTTT
NA	NA	TRBV18	TRBJ2-1	CASSPVEGSYNEQFF	TGTGCCAGCTCACCAGTGGAGGGGTCCTACAATGAGCAGTTCTTC
TRBD1	few	TRBV7-3	TRBJ1-2	CASSLTRTGDEAGYTF	TGTGCCAGCAGCTTGACTCGGACAGGAGATGAGGCTGGCTACACCTTC
NA	NA	TRBV30	TRBJ1-5	CAWSQQSNQPQHF	TGTGCCTGGAGCCAACAAAGCAATCAGCCCCAGCATTTT
TRBD2	NA	TRBV28	TRBJ2-7	CAIRGEEQYF	TGTGCCATCCGGGGGGAAGAGCAGTACTTC
NA	NA	TRBV10-3	TRBJ1-5	CAISVSGDQPQHF	TGTGCCATCAGTGTGTCAGGGGATCAGCCCCAGCATTTT
TRBD2	NA	TRBV5-1	TRBJ2-7	CASAAGTSTIPYEQYF	TGCGCCAGCGCCGCAGGGACTAGCACAATACCCTACGAGCAGTACTTC
NA	NA	TRBV5-1	TRBJ2-1	CASSPDEGGYNEQFF	TGCGCCAGCAGCCCGGACGAGGGTGGGTACAATGAGCAGTTCTTC
TRBD1	few	TRBV6-4	TRBJ2-3	CASSNGQDGSYTDTQYF	TGTGCCAGCAGCAACGGACAGGACGGCTCGTACACAGATACGCAGTATTTT
NA	once	TRBV7-9	TRBJ2-7	CAWERAGSGYEQYF	TGTGCCTGGGAGCGGGCGGGATCGGGCTACGAGCAGTACTTC
TRBD2	once	TRBV13	TRBJ2-3	CASSGRASGSTDTQYF	TGTGCCAGCAGCGGCCGGGCTAGCGGAAGCACAGATACGCAGTATTTT